Sequencing of this T cell receptor beta chain was carried out in a study of OX40 agonist ivuxolimab in advanced cancers. A word on this clone: The antigen is unknown.

The protocol was immunoSEQ multiplex PCR, while the TCRdb copy is restricted to in-frame clones and leaves out a portion. This sample has roughly 73,000 clones, with approximately 84% found just once. The study, taken as a whole, reports: Among the nonresponders, some also had low normalized T-cell clonal expansion. Partial responders treated at 0.1-3.0 mg/kg exhibited clonal expansion among the lowest measured.

The germline V gene encodes CDR1 SQVTM and CDR2 ANQGSEA. The CDR3 extends over 14 amino acids. V lost 7 bases and J lost 7; bases outside the gene matches: 9. Sequencing used CD4+ or CD8+ T cells sorted from blood, obtained in a trial of the OX40 agonist ivuxolimab. The receptor was isolated from an adult with an advanced solid tumor such as melanoma, head and neck, liver or kidney cancer. The chain has TRBV29-1 and TRBJ2-2; 10 bases match TRBD1. CDR3 nucleotide sequence: TGCAGCGCGTCGCCGGGACAGGGGTTCGGGGAGCTGTTTTTT. Amino acids: CSASPGQGFGELFF.